This TCR beta chain was obtained from a study of blood T cell repertoires in COVID-19. The overall study: T cells, B-cell-depleted T cells, or PBMCs supplied cDNA or gDNA.

TCRdb's copy holds only in-frame clones and misses some; the assay was immunoSEQ multiplex PCR. The sample holds 240,000 or so clones; 88% are singletons and the top ten take approximately 0.8%. The germline V gene has CDR1 LNHDA and CDR2 SQIVND (reference sequence). The CDR3 has 13 amino acids. The V segment lost 5 bases and the J segment 7 bases; nucleotides outside the gene matches: 8. Sample: peripheral blood. The receptor was isolated from a woman aged 25 to 39 with acute or convalescent COVID-19. This chain connects TRBV19 to TRBJ2-7, with TRBD1 identical over 7 bases. DNA of the CDR3: TGTGCCAGTAGTCCCGGGACAGTCTCAGAGCAGTACTTC. It translates to CASSPGTVSEQYF.